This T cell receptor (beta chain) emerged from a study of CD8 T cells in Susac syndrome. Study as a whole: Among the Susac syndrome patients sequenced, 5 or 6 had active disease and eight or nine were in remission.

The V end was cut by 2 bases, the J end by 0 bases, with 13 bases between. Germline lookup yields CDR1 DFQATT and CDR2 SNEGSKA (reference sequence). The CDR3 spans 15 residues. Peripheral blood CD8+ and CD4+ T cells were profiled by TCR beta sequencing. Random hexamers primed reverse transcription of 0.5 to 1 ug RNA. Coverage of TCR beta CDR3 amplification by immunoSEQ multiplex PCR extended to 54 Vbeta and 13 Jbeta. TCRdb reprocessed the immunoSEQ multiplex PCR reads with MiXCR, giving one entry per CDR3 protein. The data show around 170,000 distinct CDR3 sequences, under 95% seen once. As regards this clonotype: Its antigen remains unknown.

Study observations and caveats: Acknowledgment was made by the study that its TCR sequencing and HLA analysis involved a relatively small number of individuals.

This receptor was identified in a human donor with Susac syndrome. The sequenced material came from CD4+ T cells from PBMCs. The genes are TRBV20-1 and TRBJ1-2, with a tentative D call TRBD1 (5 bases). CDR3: CSARSPGLANYGYTF. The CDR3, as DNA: TGCAGTGCTAGATCTCCGGGGCTAGCTAACTATGGCTACACCTTC.